The 26 T cell receptor beta chains presented below share a single source sample, sequenced in a study of tumor and adjacent non-tumor tissue in lung cancer. TCRbeta libraries were built with three rounds of nested PCR, modified from ARM-PCR. From the multiplex PCR reads, TCRdb called clonotypes with MiXCR, one entry per CDR3 protein. This table holds about 110,000 distinct CDR3 sequences, approximately 87% found once. No cell sorting was done before RNA was extracted from the tissue. Sequencing used lung tumor tissue. The source of these receptors is a man aged 70-80 years with non-small cell lung cancer.

This clonotype occurred many times. The V call is TRBV5-1, the J call TRBJ2-7, with D possibly matching TRBD2 (6 bases). The CDR3 runs to 14 residues. With 0 bases removed from V and 2 bases from J, the gap between germline ends came to 9 bases. Germline CDR1 SGHRS, CDR2 YFSETQ. For the CDR3, the DNA is TGCGCCAGCAGCTTGGGTCTAGCGACCTACGAGCAGTACTTC. It encodes CASSLGLATYEQYF.

This clonotype appeared once. A much larger clone differs by one base, so this may be a read error. The CDR3 DNA is TGTGTCAGCAGTTTAGGGTGGACAGTTTTAGGGGGCTACACCTTC. This codes for CVSSLGWTVLGGYTF. V usage is TRBV28 and J usage is TRBJ1-2; perhaps TRBD1 as D (6 bases). This CDR3 has 15 residues. In germline, CDR1 is MDHEN, CDR2 SYDVKM.

On this clonotype: Here the CDR3 omits its conserved ending phenylalanine or tryptophan, so a read error is the likely source. The chain uses TRBV12-3 or TRBV12-4 and TRBJ2-5; 10 positions agree with TRBD2. This CDR3 is 20 amino acids long. CDR3 in DNA: TGTGCCAGCAGAAAAAGCGACCACCCGACTAGCGGGCCTCCCCAGGAGATCCAGTACTAC. Its protein is CASRKSDHPTSGPPQEIQYY.

The J gene is TRBJ2-1, the V gene TRBV11-2, with no clear D. Germline CDR1 and CDR2: SGHAT and FQNNGV. The CDR3 is 13 amino acids. The V end lost 5 bases, the J end lost 2 bases, and 7 bases lay between the germline ends. In nucleotides, the CDR3 is TGTGCCAGCAGCCTAATAGCCTACAATGAGCAGTTCTTC. It specifies CASSLIAYNEQFF.

The count of this clonotype is one. Its ends do not fully match the called genes, so a read error is possible. This chain links TRBV10-2 with TRBJ1-2; D is unresolved. CDR3 length: 13 residues. Germline values: CDR1 WSHSY, CDR2 SAAADI. In DNA, the CDR3 is TGCGCCACCAGTGAGTTTACAGAGGGTGACTACACCTTC. Translating it yields CATSEFTEGDYTF.

Comment on this clonotype: At one end, the junction sequence differs from germline, possibly due to a read error. The genes are TRBV5-5 and TRBJ1-1, with a tentative D call TRBD1 (6 bases). Per the germline V gene, CDR1 is SGHKS and CDR2 is YYEKEE (reference sequence). The CDR3 runs 14 residues. The CDR3 DNA is TGTACCAGCACGGGACATGTTCGGGGCACTGAAGTTTTCTTT. This codes for CTSTGHVRGTEVFF.

This clonotype was seen just once. A read error may account for a junction end that differs from germline. The chain uses TRBV6-5 and TRBJ2-1, with TRBD2 matching over 10 bases. The CDR3 consists of 15 residues. CDR1 is MNHEY and CDR2 is SVGAGI in the germline V gene. Here the CDR3 reads CASRSLAGVENEEFF. The CDR3 bases are TGTGCCAGCAGATCCCTAGCGGGGGTGGAGAATGAGGAGTTCTTC.

With regard to this clonotype: The conserved phenylalanine or tryptophan normally closing the CDR3 is absent here, so this likely arose from a read error. The J gene is TRBJ1-2, the V gene TRBV20-1, with no clear D. The V and J ends lost 4 bases and 11 bases respectively, with 11 bases between them. The length of the CDR3 is 10 residues. From germline, CDR1 is DFQATT and CDR2 SNEGSKA (reference sequence). The CDR3 DNA reads as TGCAGTGCTAAAGGAAGTGGTTACACCTTA. Protein product: CSAKGSGYTL.

A note on this clonotype: Sequence at one end of the junction differs from germline and may be a read error. The chain employs TRBV28 and TRBJ2-3; TRBD2 matches at 8 bases. The CDR3 loop spans 16 amino acids. Germline CDR1 MDHEN, CDR2 SYDVKM. The CDR3 reads CASSFSSGRGSDTQYF. DNA of the CDR3: TGTGCCAGTAGTTTCTCCAGCGGGAGAGGATCAGATACGCAATATTTT.

Turning to this clonotype: Here the CDR3 omits its conserved ending phenylalanine or tryptophan, so a read error is the likely source. This sequence joins TRBV6-6 and TRBJ1-5, with 7 bases fitting TRBD1. The germline gives CDR1 MNHNY, CDR2 SVGAGI (reference sequence). CDR3 length equals 18 residues. The CDR3 nucleotides read TGTCCCAGCAGTTATTTCGGGTGGGGACAGAATAGCAATCAGCCCCAGCATTCT. It specifies CPSSYFGWGQNSNQPQHS.

The V call is TRBV29-1, the J call TRBJ2-1; D perhaps matches TRBD1 (6 bases). The germline gives CDR1 SQVTM, CDR2 ANQGSEA. V dropped 7 bases and J dropped 8 bases, with 12 bases sitting between them. The CDR3 has 11 residues. The CDR3 sequence: CSAGAGDEQFF. The CDR3 DNA follows: TGCAGCGCTGGAGCAGGGGATGAGCAGTTCTTC.

A note on this clonotype: Mismatch with germline at one junction end may stem from a read error. Here the CDR3 reads CTSSLRGGPPFPGAFF. The CDR3 DNA sequence: TGTACCAGCAGTTTGAGAGGAGGACCTCCTTTCCCTGGAGCTTTCTTT. The chain carries TRBV28 and TRBJ1-1; D is unresolved. The CDR3 loop spans 16 amino acids. Germline CDR1 MDHEN, CDR2 SYDVKM.

Note on this clonotype: Relative to the germline gene, one junction end is altered; a read error may explain this. The chain employs TRBV6-5 and TRBJ1-2, with D possibly matching TRBD1 (6 bases). The CDR3 covers 16 residues. Germline CDR1 and CDR2: MNHEY and SVGAGI. Here the CDR3 reads CASSYSGDTLVYGYIF. For the CDR3, the DNA is TGTGCCAGCAGTTACTCGGGGGACACTCTAGTCTATGGCTACATCTTC.

V usage is TRBV5-4 and J usage is TRBJ2-1; tentative D call: TRBD1 (6 bases). The CDR3 covers 15 residues. Between the trimmed V and J ends, which lost 6 bases and 9 bases, there was a span of 22 bases. The germline V gene encodes CDR1 SGHNT and CDR2 YYREEE (reference sequence). The CDR3 loop reads CASNFGGRVRSEQFF. The CDR3 DNA reads TGTGCCAGCAACTTTGGGGGCAGGGTGCGGAGTGAGCAGTTCTTC. Full variable domain (missing parts from reference TRBV5-4 and TRBJ2-1): ETGVTQSPTHLIKTRGQQVTLRCSSQSGHNTVSWYQQALGQGPQFIFQYYREEENGRGNFPPRFSGLQFPNYSSELNVNALELDDSALYLCASNFGGRVRSEQFFGPGTRLTVL.

This rearrangement joins TRBV11-2 to TRBJ2-7; a weak D match, TRBD1 (6 bases). The CDR3 is 16 residues long. CDR1 is SGHAT and CDR2 is FQNNGV in the germline V gene. In DNA form, the CDR3 reads TGTACCATCAGCCCTCCCGCCGGGACACCAACCTACGAGCAGTACTTC. Translated, it gives CTISPPAGTPTYEQYF.

Regarding this clonotype: A read error is possible here, since a much larger clone lies one base away. J is TRBJ1-3 and V is TRBV6-1, with D maybe TRBD1 (6 bases). The CDR3 consists of 14 residues. The V gene's germline CDR1 is MNHNS and CDR2 SASEGT. The CDR3: CASTQGISGYTIYF. The CDR3 DNA reads as TGTGCCAGCACTCAGGGGATCTCTGGATACACCATATATTTT.

Notes on this clonotype: A much bigger clone sits one base away, suggesting this may be a read error. The genes are TRBV12-3 or TRBV12-4 and TRBJ2-3; TRBD2 agrees at 11 bases. The CDR3 covers 15 residues. V was clipped by 10 bases and J by 4 bases; unmatched bases: 10. The CDR3: CANSVLAGGSDTQYF. CDR3 DNA: TGTGCCAACTCCGTTCTAGCGGGGGGTTCAGATACGCAGTATTTT.

As for this clonotype: Sequence at one end of the junction differs from germline and may be a read error. The gene calls are TRBV24-1 and TRBJ1-1; 8 nucleotides agree with TRBD1. Germline V CDR1 and CDR2: KGHDR, SFDVKD. This CDR3 region has 14 residues. CDR3: CTTASGTGNTEAFF. CDR3 in DNA: TGTACCACCGCCTCAGGGACAGGGAACACTGAAGCTTTCTTT.

This clonotype was seen a single time. The chain uses TRBV5-6 and TRBJ2-7, with D perhaps matching TRBD1 or TRBD2 (5 bases each). V was cut by 10 bases and J by 3 bases, with 20 bases left in between. In germline, CDR1 is SGHDT, CDR2 YYEEEE. The CDR3 has 14 residues. The chain's CDR3 is CADNFSGTVYEQYF. The CDR3 DNA reads TGTGCCGACAACTTCTCCGGGACCGTCTACGAGCAGTACTTC.

In regard to this clonotype: The CDR3 does not close with the conserved phenylalanine or tryptophan, likely indicating a read error. The J gene is TRBJ1-2, the V gene TRBV6-6; the match to TRBD1 covers 8 bases. The CDR3 contains 15 residues. Trimming at V came to 4 bases and at J to 6 bases, leaving 10 bases not matched to a gene. Germline loops: CDR1 MNHNY, CDR2 SVGAGI (reference sequence). The CDR3 here is CASSSGTGYSNGYTS. The CDR3 DNA reads as TGTGCCAGCAGTTCCGGGACAGGTTATTCTAATGGCTACACCTCC.

V is TRBV11-2 and J is TRBJ1-1; no clear D. This CDR3 region has 15 residues. V was trimmed by 1 base and J by 3 bases, leaving 12 bases between them. CDR1 is SGHAT and CDR2 is FQNNGV in the germline V gene. The CDR3 DNA follows: TGTGCCAGCAGCTTAGCCGGGAGAGTGGACACTGAAGCTTTCTTT. It yields the protein CASSLAGRVDTEAFF.

Worth noting for this clonotype: A clone one base away is much larger, so this may be a read error. The chain has TRBV5-1 and TRBJ2-3; TRBD2 matches 11 bases. The CDR3 runs to 15 residues. Per germline, CDR1 SGHRS and CDR2 YFSETQ. J lost 4 bases, V lost 6 bases, and 7 bases had no gene match. The CDR3 DNA follows: TGCGCCAGCATACGACTAGCGGGGTCATCAGATACGCAGTATTTT. It translates to CASIRLAGSSDTQYF. The variable domain in full, completed from reference TRBV5-1 and TRBJ2-3, reads KAGVTQTPRYLIKTRGQQVTLSCSPISGHRSVSWYQQTPGQGLQFLFEYFSETQRNKGNFPGRFSGRQFSNSRSEMNVSTLELGDSALYLCASIRLAGSSDTQYFGPGTRLTVL.

This clonotype was counted once. A read error may produce the germline difference seen at one junction end. CDR3 in amino acids: CASSLRDKSNYDYTF. CDR3 nucleotides: TGTGCCAGTAGCCTGCGGGACAAGTCTAACTATGACTACACCTTC. The gene calls are TRBV6-1 and TRBJ1-2; D is perhaps TRBD1 (6 bases). In germline, CDR1 is MNHNS, CDR2 SASEGT. The CDR3 contains 15 residues.

As concerns this clonotype: The CDR3 does not close with the conserved phenylalanine or tryptophan, likely indicating a read error. The J gene is TRBJ2-4, the V gene TRBV6-5; TRBD2 matches at 8 bases. The germline gives CDR1 MNHEY, CDR2 SVGAGI. This CDR3 contains 14 residues. The CDR3 is CASSDRLARNIQYL. CDR3 nucleotides: TGCGCCAGCAGTGACAGACTAGCGAGAAACATTCAGTACCTC.

As regards this clonotype: A junction end diverges from the germline sequence, so it may reflect a read error. The rearrangement joins TRBV4-3 to TRBJ2-1; TRBD2 matches 8 bases. The CDR3 totals 15 residues. Germline assignment: CDR1 LGHNA and CDR2 YSLEER. CDR3 loop: CASSHLTGLDNKQFF. In DNA form, the CDR3 reads TGCGCCAGCAGCCACCTTACGGGACTAGACAATAAGCAGTTCTTC.

A note on this clonotype: The CDR3 carries no conserved terminal phenylalanine or tryptophan, so it likely arises from a read error. This chain connects TRBV29-1 to TRBJ1-2; no reliable D call. CDR1 is SQVTM and CDR2 is ANQGSEA in the germline V gene. This CDR3 region has 16 residues. Trimming removed 4 bases from V and 6 bases from J, with 24 bases in between. CDR3 residues: CSVVPYHSSGDDGYTS. CDR3 coding DNA: TGCAGCGTTGTCCCCTATCACTCCTCGGGAGACGATGGCTACACCTCC.